This T cell receptor beta chain was sequenced during a study of cytomegalovirus exposure and HLA in healthy donors. About the study: A preliminary data release comprised 91 million or so unique TCRs obtained from HLA-typed donors.

The PCR was carried out with 60 Vbeta primers and 13 Jbeta primers. Only in-frame clones appear in the TCRdb table, and some are missing; sequencing was by immunoSEQ multiplex PCR. The profile shows about 230,000 clones, 70% to 85% of them singletons. General study points: Per a later analysis, about 17,000 TCR beta sequences showed association with HLA alleles at 0.05 false discovery rate.

Note on this clone: Its specificity is not known.

The origin of this receptor is a woman aged 40-49 years in good health and CMV-seronegative. Sequencing was done on a sample of PBMCs.

This CDR3 is CASSSDRVQETQYF. In DNA form, the CDR3 reads TGTGCCAGCAGCTCGGACAGGGTCCAAGAGACCCAGTACTTC. The J gene is TRBJ2-5, the V gene TRBV13, with 8 bases matching TRBD1. The CDR3 loop spans 14 amino acids. The V segment lost 4 bases and the J segment 1 base; nucleotides outside the gene matches: 2. CDR1 PRHDT and CDR2 FYEKMQ come from the germline V gene (reference sequence).